Following are 10 T cell receptor beta chains from one sample sequenced in a study of blood T cell repertoires in COVID-19. Sequenced by immunoSEQ multiplex PCR; TCRdb stores in-frame clones only, minus some. The data contain 28,000 or so clones, roughly 88% of them seen just once; the ten biggest clones take up roughly 7.7%. The sequenced sample consisted of peripheral blood. The receptors shown here come from a man in his 60s with COVID-19, enrolled during active disease.

The V call is TRBV28, the J call TRBJ2-5; D is possibly TRBD1 (6 bases). CDR3 length: 16 amino acids. V lost 5 bases and J 0 bases, leaving 16 bases between the germline ends. CDR1 is MDHEN and CDR2 is SYDVKM in the germline V gene. CDR3 residues: CASSIYGTTYQETQYF. The CDR3 DNA sequence: TGTGCCAGCAGTATATACGGGACAACGTACCAAGAGACCCAGTACTTC.

The chain couples TRBV5-1 to TRBJ2-5, with a tentative D call TRBD1 (5 bases). The CDR3 loop spans 16 amino acids. From germline, CDR1 is SGHRS and CDR2 YFSETQ. The V end lost 0 bases, the J end lost 3 bases, and 15 bases lay between the germline ends. The CDR3 reads CASSLVPRRGEETQYF. The CDR3 nucleotides are TGCGCCAGCAGCTTGGTGCCCAGAAGGGGTGAAGAGACCCAGTACTTC.

The chain has TRBV6-1 and TRBJ2-5; no clear D. Germline values: CDR1 MNHNS, CDR2 SASEGT. The CDR3 runs to 15 residues. Trimming removed 2 bases at V and 5 bases at J, with 15 bases between. The CDR3 bases are TGTGCCAGCAGTGAACGACGGGTAAAATGGGAGACCCAGTACTTC. Translated, it gives CASSERRVKWETQYF.

V is TRBV7-9 and J is TRBJ2-2; D possibly corresponds to TRBD1 (5 bases). The CDR3 has 16 amino acids. V lost 1 base and J lost 1, with 10 bases in between. Germline CDR1 reads SEHNR; CDR2 reads FQNEAQ (reference sequence). CDR3 protein: CASSLGVTGNTGELFF. For the CDR3, the DNA is TGTGCCAGCAGCTTAGGAGTTACAGGGAACACCGGGGAGCTGTTTTTT.

The CDR3 protein is CASSGYEREKLETQYF. CDR3 bases: TGTGCCAGCAGTGGTTATGAGCGGGAGAAATTAGAGACCCAGTACTTC. The chain carries TRBV2 and TRBJ2-5; 8 nucleotides align to TRBD2. Germline-derived CDR1 and CDR2 are SNHLY and FYNNEI. Germline trimming cut 4 bases from V and 4 bases from J; bases unmatched to any gene: 11. This CDR3 has 16 residues.

The chain is built from TRBV2 and TRBJ2-5, with TRBD1 matching over 7 bases. Trimming cost V 7 bases and J 4 bases; bases outside gene matches: 12. Germline values: CDR1 SNHLY, CDR2 FYNNEI. The length of the CDR3 is 15 residues. The CDR3 loop reads CASTTSGQPSETQYF. The CDR3 nucleotides read TGTGCCAGCACCACCTCGGGACAGCCGTCAGAGACCCAGTACTTC.

In its sample, this clone was seen once. The chain recombines TRBV3-1 (or the pseudogene TRBV3-2) with TRBJ1-6, with D unclear. Trimming removed 0 bases from V and 9 bases from J, with 6 bases in between. Germline V lookup: CDR1 LGHDT, CDR2 YNNKEL (reference sequence). The CDR3 is 13 amino acids. The CDR3 sequence: CASSQEQRSPLHF. In DNA, the CDR3 is TGTGCCAGCAGCCAAGAACAACGTTCACCCCTCCACTTT.

The gene calls are TRBV5-1 and TRBJ2-5; D uncertain. Germline CDR1 is SGHRS and CDR2 is YFSETQ. V was trimmed by 0 bases and J by 1 base, leaving 7 bases between them. CDR3 length: 14 residues. CDR3 in amino acids: CASSLGQAQETQYF. Here the CDR3 DNA reads TGCGCCAGCAGCTTGGGGCAGGCCCAAGAGACCCAGTACTTC. Looking up the rest from reference TRBV5-1 and TRBJ2-5 gives the full variable domain: KAGVTQTPRYLIKTRGQQVTLSCSPISGHRSVSWYQQTPGQGLQFLFEYFSETQRNKGNFPGRFSGRQFSNSRSEMNVSTLELGDSALYLCASSLGQAQETQYFGPGTRLLVL.

The chain employs TRBV3-1 (or the pseudogene TRBV3-2) and TRBJ2-2, with 7 bases aligning to TRBD2. Germline trimming cut 1 base from V and 8 bases from J; bases unmatched to any gene: 4. This CDR3 has 14 amino acids. Germline-derived CDR1 and CDR2 are LGHDT and YNNKEL (reference sequence). The CDR3 DNA sequence: TGTGCCAGCAGCCAAGTCGCGGGAGTAGGGGAGCTGTTTTTT. This gives the protein CASSQVAGVGELFF.

The chain couples TRBV19 to TRBJ2-1, with 7 positions matching TRBD2. The CDR3 loop spans 13 amino acids. The germline gives CDR1 LNHDA, CDR2 SQIVND (reference sequence). The J segment lost 1 base and the V segment lost 10 bases, leaving 4 bases of the junction unmatched. The CDR3 DNA sequence: TGTGCCACCGGGGGGAGGTCCTACAATGAGCAGTTCTTC. Its protein product is CATGGRSYNEQFF. Full variable domain (remainder filled in from reference TRBV19 and TRBJ2-1): DGGITQSPKYLFRKEGQNVTLSCEQNLNHDAMYWYRQDPGQGLRLIYYSQIVNDFQKGDIAEGYSVSREKKESFPLTVTSAQKNPTAFYLCATGGRSYNEQFFGPGTRLTVL.